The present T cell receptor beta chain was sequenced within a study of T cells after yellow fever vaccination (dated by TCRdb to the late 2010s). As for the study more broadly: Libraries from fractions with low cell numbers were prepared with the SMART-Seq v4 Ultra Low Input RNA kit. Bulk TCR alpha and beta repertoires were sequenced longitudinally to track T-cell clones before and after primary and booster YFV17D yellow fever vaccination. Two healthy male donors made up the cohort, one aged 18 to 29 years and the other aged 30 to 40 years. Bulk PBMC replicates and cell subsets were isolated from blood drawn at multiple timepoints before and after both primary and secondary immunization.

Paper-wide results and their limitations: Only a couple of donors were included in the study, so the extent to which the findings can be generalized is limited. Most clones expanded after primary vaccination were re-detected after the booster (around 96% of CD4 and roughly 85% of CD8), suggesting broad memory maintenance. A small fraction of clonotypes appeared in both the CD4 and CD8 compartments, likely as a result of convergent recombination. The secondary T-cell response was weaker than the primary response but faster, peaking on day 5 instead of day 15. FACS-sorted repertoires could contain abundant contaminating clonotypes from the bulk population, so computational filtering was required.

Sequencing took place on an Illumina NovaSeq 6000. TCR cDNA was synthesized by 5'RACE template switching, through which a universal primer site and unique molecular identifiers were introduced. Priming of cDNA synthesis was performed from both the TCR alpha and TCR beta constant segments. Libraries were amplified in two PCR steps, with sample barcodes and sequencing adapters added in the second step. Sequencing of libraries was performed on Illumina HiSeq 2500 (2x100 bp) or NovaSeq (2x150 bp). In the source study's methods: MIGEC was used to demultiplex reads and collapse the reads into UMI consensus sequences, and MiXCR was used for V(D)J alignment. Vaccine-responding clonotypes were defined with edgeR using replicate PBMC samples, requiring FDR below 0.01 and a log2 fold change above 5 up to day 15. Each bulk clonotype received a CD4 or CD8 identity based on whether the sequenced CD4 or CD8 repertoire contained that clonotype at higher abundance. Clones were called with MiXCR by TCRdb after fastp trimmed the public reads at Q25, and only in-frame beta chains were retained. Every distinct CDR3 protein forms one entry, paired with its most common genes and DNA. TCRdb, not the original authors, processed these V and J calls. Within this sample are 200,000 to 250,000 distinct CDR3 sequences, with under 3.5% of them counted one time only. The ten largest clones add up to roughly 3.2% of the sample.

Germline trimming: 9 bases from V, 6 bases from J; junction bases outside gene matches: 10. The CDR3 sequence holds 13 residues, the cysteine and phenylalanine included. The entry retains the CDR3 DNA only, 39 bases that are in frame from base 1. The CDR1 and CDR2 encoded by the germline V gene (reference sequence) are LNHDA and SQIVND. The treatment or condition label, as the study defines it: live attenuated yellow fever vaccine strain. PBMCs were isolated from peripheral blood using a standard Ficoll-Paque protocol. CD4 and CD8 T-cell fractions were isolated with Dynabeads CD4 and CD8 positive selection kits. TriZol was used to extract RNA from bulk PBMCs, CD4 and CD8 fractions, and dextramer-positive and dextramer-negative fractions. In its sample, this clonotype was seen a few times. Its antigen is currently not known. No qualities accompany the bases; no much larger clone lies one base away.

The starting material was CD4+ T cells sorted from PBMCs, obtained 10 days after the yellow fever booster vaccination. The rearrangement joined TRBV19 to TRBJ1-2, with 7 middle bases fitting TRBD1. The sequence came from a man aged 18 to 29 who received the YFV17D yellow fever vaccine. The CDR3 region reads CASSGDRANGYTF. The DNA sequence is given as TGTGCCAGCTCCGGCGACAGGGCGAATGGCTACACCTTC.